The present entry profiles one T cell receptor beta chain with its context. The record originates from a study of control samples from healthy donors and cancer patients. The CDR3 runs 15 residues. CDR1 and CDR2 (germline): LNHDA, SQIVND (reference sequence). Trimming left V 4 bases short and J 0 bases short, with 12 bases between. The method was immunoSEQ multiplex PCR; TCRdb's version includes in-frame clones alone and lacks a portion of them. Of approximately 150,000 clones listed, around 88% were seen once; the top ten hold 1.5% to 2%. The sequence derives from a man between 18 and 35 years old in good health. The specimen sequenced was blood. The chain links TRBV19 to TRBJ2-5; D might be TRBD2 (5 bases). The CDR3, as DNA: TGTGCCAGTAGTACATCGACGGGGTACCAAGAGACCCAGTACTTC. Protein product: CASSTSTGYQETQYF. The full variable domain, its missing parts supplied by reference TRBV19 and TRBJ2-5, is DGGITQSPKYLFRKEGQNVTLSCEQNLNHDAMYWYRQDPGQGLRLIYYSQIVNDFQKGDIAEGYSVSREKKESFPLTVTSAQKNPTAFYLCASSTSTGYQETQYFGPGTRLLVL.